This is a list of T cell receptor beta chains from one sample in a study of cytomegalovirus exposure and HLA in healthy donors. Profiled with immunoSEQ multiplex PCR; TCRdb holds only in-frame clones, not every one. Found here are 110,000 to 150,000 clones, more than 7.5% of them singletons; the top ten hold 1.8%. Sequencing used PBMCs. The receptors derive from a man over 45 in good health and CMV-seronegative. CDR3s include the opening cysteine and the closing phenylalanine or tryptophan. Fields, in order: clone size, J gene, V gene, D gene, CDR3 protein, CDR3 DNA. D genes are given only for firm matches. The listing skips clone size in some rows; elsewhere it reads once, few, many or a size class.

- | TRBJ2-6 | TRBV6-5 | - | CASRADPGANVLTF | TGTGCCAGCAGGGCAGATCCTGGGGCCAACGTCCTGACTTTC
few | TRBJ2-5 | TRBV6-5 | TRBD2 | CASRTSGIYETQYF | TGTGCCAGCAGGACTAGCGGGATCTACGAGACCCAGTACTTC
- | TRBJ2-7 | TRBV21-1 | - | CASSKGGGTGGQVVPYEQYF | TGTGCCAGCAGCAAAGGGGGTGGAACAGGGGGCCAAGTCGTCCCTTACGAGCAGTACTTC
- | TRBJ2-1 | TRBV28 | - | CASSFRFHEQFF | TGTGCCAGCAGTTTCAGGTTCCATGAGCAGTTCTTC
- | TRBJ1-1 | TRBV19 | TRBD1 | CASSSRTGGTEAFF | TGTGCCAGTAGTTCAAGGACAGGGGGCACTGAAGCTTTCTTT
few | TRBJ2-7 | TRBV27 | - | CASSSGTSSPSYEQYF | TGTGCCAGCAGCTCCGGGACAAGTTCCCCTTCCTACGAGCAGTACTTC
few | TRBJ2-1 | TRBV5-1 | TRBD2 | CASSPAMGGRDEQFF | TGCGCCAGCAGCCCGGCGATGGGGGGGAGGGATGAGCAGTTCTTC
few | TRBJ2-7 | TRBV7-6 | TRBD2 | CASSSSGGAGEQYF | TGTGCCAGCAGCTCCAGCGGGGGGGCTGGTGAGCAGTACTTC
- | TRBJ1-5 | TRBV19 | - | CASSIQGGSNQPQHF | TGTGCCAGTAGTATTCAAGGGGGAAGCAATCAGCCCCAGCATTTT
- | TRBJ2-5 | TRBV6-5 | TRBD2 | CASSYSRQPGRETQYF | TGTGCCAGCAGTTACTCCCGGCAACCCGGGAGGGAGACCCAGTACTTC